This T cell receptor beta chain came from a study of cytomegalovirus exposure and HLA in healthy donors. Study-level background: There were some 120 million unique TCR beta sequences, drawn from some 180 million T cells, in an earlier analysis. Study results and limitations: A list of 150 or so TCR beta chains associated with cytomegalovirus was given. Researchers reported in a later analysis that common viral pathogens appeared linked to several top clusters. TCR beta sequences numbering around 15,000 were associated with HLA alleles at 0.05 false discovery rate in a later analysis.

As to this clone: The antigen is not known.

The study ran its PCR with 60 Vbeta and 13 Jbeta primers. Data came from immunoSEQ multiplex PCR; TCRdb stores just in-frame clones and leaves some out. This table has some 170,000 clones, more than 65% appearing once. Germline V gene sequence: CDR1 MNHEY, CDR2 SVGAGI. The ends were cut back, 5 bases at V and 7 bases at J, with 9 bases in the middle. The CDR3 runs 11 residues. Sequenced: PBMCs. The TCR sequence derives from a woman in her fifties or sixties in good health and CMV-seronegative. The chain uses TRBV6-5 and TRBJ2-7; D is unclear. The CDR3 DNA reads as TGTGCCAGCAGTAGCGACGTGGAGCAGTACTTC. It specifies CASSSDVEQYF.